The 15 T cell receptor beta chains presented below share a single source sample, sequenced in a study. Tregs were sorted as CD4+CD25+CD127-/low cells. TCRdb processed the 5' RACE reads anew with MiXCR; each CDR3 protein has one entry. The sample lists about 43,000 distinct CDR3 sequences, over 20% occurring once. The sequencing input was Tregs sorted from a lymph node. The receptor source for this set is a female donor with breast cancer.

The chain combines TRBV20-1 with TRBJ2-1; D is possibly TRBD1 (5 bases). Per the germline V gene, CDR1 is DFQATT and CDR2 is SNEGSKA (reference sequence). This CDR3 has 16 amino acids. V was pared by 2 bases and J by 5 bases, with 19 bases between. The CDR3: CSARMFRASNDNEQFF. In nucleotides, the CDR3 is TGCAGTGCTAGAATGTTCAGGGCTAGTAATGACAATGAGCAGTTCTTC.

In its sample, this clonotype ranks as medium-sized (0.01 to 0.1%). V is TRBV12-3 or TRBV12-4 and J is TRBJ2-1; the D gene is possibly TRBD2 (5 bases). V was shortened by 5 bases and J by 1 base, with 12 bases between the two germline ends. This CDR3 has 15 amino acids. DNA for the CDR3: TGTGCCAGCAGTCCCCGCGGGTCTTCCTACAATGAGCAGTTCTTC. Translated: CASSPRGSSYNEQFF.

This clonotype was found many times. V and J are TRBV20-1 and TRBJ2-5, with 7 positions matching TRBD1. The CDR3 has 12 amino acids. Germline V CDR1 and CDR2: DFQATT, SNEGSKA (reference sequence). The V gene end was trimmed by 5 bases and the J gene end by 5 bases; junction bases not matched to a gene: 5. The DNA of the CDR3 is TGCAGTGCTGAACAGGGGCCGGAGACCCAGTACTTC. This encodes CSAEQGPETQYF.

This clonotype was detected ten times or more. This sequence joins TRBV20-1 and TRBJ2-7; D could derive from TRBD1 or TRBD2 (6 bases each). Per the germline V gene, CDR1 is DFQATT and CDR2 is SNEGSKA (reference sequence). Trimming removed 3 bases at V and 0 bases at J, with 18 bases between. CDR3 length: 16 residues. CDR3 amino acids: CSASVLGGGSSYEQYF. Written as DNA, the CDR3 is TGCAGTGCTAGCGTTTTAGGGGGAGGATCCTCCTACGAGCAGTACTTC.

This clonotype was observed many times. This chain connects TRBV12-3 or TRBV12-4 to TRBJ2-7; D is possibly TRBD1 (6 bases). The CDR3 covers 14 residues. V lost 6 bases and J lost 5, with 17 bases in between. Here the CDR3 DNA reads TGTGCCAGCAGAATTATAGGGGGAATTGACGAGCAGTACTTC. This sequence encodes CASRIIGGIDEQYF.

This chain joins TRBV7-9 and TRBJ1-1, with D tentatively TRBD1 (6 bases). Trimming took off 7 bases at V and 4 bases at J, with 16 bases between the two ends. The CDR3 consists of 14 residues. Germline CDR1 is SEHNR and CDR2 is FQNEAQ (reference sequence). The chain's CDR3 is CASKSGGLGTEAFF. The DNA for the CDR3 is TGTGCCAGCAAAAGCGGGGGCTTGGGCACTGAAGCTTTCTTT.

V gene TRBV5-1 combines with J gene TRBJ2-1; D uncertain. V lost 5 bases and J lost 4, with 10 bases in between. CDR3 length: 13 amino acids. Germline V gene lookup returns CDR1 SGHRS and CDR2 YFSETQ. The CDR3 DNA reads TGCGCCAGCAGTTTTGACGGATACAATGAGCAGTTCTTC. Translated, it gives CASSFDGYNEQFF.

This clonotype was found many times. The chain couples TRBV5-6 to TRBJ2-2; the D is unclear. The V gene's germline CDR1 is SGHDT and CDR2 YYEEEE. V dropped 4 bases and J dropped 2 bases, with 21 bases sitting between them. The CDR3 runs 18 residues. The CDR3 is CASSIRRLSRVNTGELFF. Written as DNA, the CDR3 is TGTGCCAGCAGCATTCGCCGTCTGTCCCGGGTAAACACCGGGGAGCTGTTTTTT.

In its sample, this clonotype was seen many times. DNA for the CDR3: TGTGCCAGCAGCTGGAGAGGAAAAGGGACTGATCAGTACTTC. Translating gives CASSWRGKGTDQYF. V is TRBV4-2 and J is TRBJ2-4; D may be TRBD2 (6 bases). The CDR3 totals 14 residues. The V gene lost 5 bases and the J gene lost 12 bases, with 20 bases spanning the gap. CDR1 LGHNA and CDR2 YNFKEQ come from the germline V gene.

This clonotype counts as medium-sized. The chain links TRBV7-8 to TRBJ2-5; weak D call: TRBD1 (6 bases). The V end was cut by 1 base, the J end by 3 bases, with 12 bases between. This CDR3 region has 15 residues. The germline gives CDR1 SGHVS, CDR2 FQNEAQ. In nucleotides, the CDR3 is TGTGCCAGCAGCTTAGTCTGGACAGCCAAAGAGACCCAGTACTTC. Its protein is CASSLVWTAKETQYF. Full variable domain (missing parts from reference TRBV7-8 and TRBJ2-5): GAGVSQSPRYKVAKRGQDVALRCDPISGHVSLFWYQQALGQGPEFLTYFQNEAQLDKSGLPSDRFFAERPEGSVSTLKIQRTQQEDSAVYLCASSLVWTAKETQYFGPGTRLLVL.

The table lists this clonotype with many counts. The chain employs TRBV9 and TRBJ2-1, with 11 bases that match TRBD2. The germline V gene has CDR1 SGDLS and CDR2 YYNGEE. With 3 bases clipped from V and 4 bases from J, the junction kept 3 bases outside the gene matches. The CDR3 consists of 15 residues. CDR3 sequence: CASSARTSGYNEQFF. For the CDR3, the DNA is TGTGCCAGCAGCGCCCGGACTAGCGGGTACAATGAGCAGTTCTTC. Based on the CDR3 plus reference TRBV9 and TRBJ2-1, the full variable domain is DSGVTQTPKHLITATGQRVTLRCSPRSGDLSVYWYQQSLDQGLQFLIQYYNGEERAKGNILERFSAQQFPDLHSELNLSSLELGDSALYFCASSARTSGYNEQFFGPGTRLTVL.

Points on this clonotype: At one end, the junction sequence differs from germline, possibly due to a read error. V usage is TRBV4-1 and J usage is TRBJ2-1; D possibly uses TRBD1 or TRBD2 (5 bases each). CDR1 is MGHRA and CDR2 is YSYEKL in the germline V gene. CDR3 length equals 16 residues. The CDR3 region is CASSHTTGTHYTEQFF. The CDR3 nucleotides are TGCGCCAGCAGCCATACGACCGGGACGCATTACACTGAGCAGTTCTTC.

This clonotype was counted many times. The chain employs TRBV9 and TRBJ1-1, with D uncertain. The CDR3 runs 15 residues. CDR1 SGDLS and CDR2 YYNGEE come from the germline V gene. Trimming cost V 1 base and J 0 bases, with 10 bases left between them. CDR3 sequence: CASSVSGSMNTEAFF. The CDR3, as DNA: TGTGCCAGCAGCGTATCGGGCAGCATGAACACTGAAGCTTTCTTT.

This clonotype was seen only a few times. The chain carries TRBV5-1 and TRBJ1-1, with unresolved D. The CDR3 has 11 residues. V lost 4 bases, J lost 1 base, and 2 bases lay in between. CDR1 and CDR2 from the germline V gene are SGHRS and YFSETQ. The CDR3 spells CASSTNTEAFF. The DNA for the CDR3 is TGCGCCAGCAGCACGAACACTGAAGCTTTCTTT.

Details on this clonotype: A much larger clone differs from this one at a single base, so this may be a read error. The chain is built from TRBV4-1 and TRBJ1-2; D perhaps matches TRBD1 (6 bases). The CDR3 length is 15 residues. The germline V gene encodes CDR1 MGHRA and CDR2 YSYEKL. The CDR3 here is CASNQGSGANYGYTF. The CDR3 DNA sequence: TGCGCCAGCAACCAAGGTTCGGGGGCGAACTATGGCTACACCTTC.